This TCR beta chain was identified in a study of blood T cell repertoires in COVID-19. As for the study in general: Both acute and convalescent COVID-19 samples were obtained from the United States, Italy and Spain. T cells, B-cell-depleted T cells, or PBMCs provided the cDNA or gDNA that served as material.

Here immunoSEQ multiplex PCR was the method, and the copy in TCRdb shows in-frame clones only, minus some. This sample has about 160,000 clones; roughly 80% occur once, and the top ten carry roughly a fifth. The sequenced sample was peripheral blood. The sequence was obtained from a woman older than 75 with acute or convalescent COVID-19.

The CDR3 DNA reads as TGTGCCAGCAGTGGCCGGGGGAACTATGGCTACACCTTC. Amino acids: CASSGRGNYGYTF. The genes are TRBV2 and TRBJ1-2; TRBD1 might be the D (5 bases). Germline CDR1 SNHLY, CDR2 FYNNEI. CDR3 length: 13 amino acids. V lost 4 bases to trimming and J lost 2 bases, with 8 bases between them.